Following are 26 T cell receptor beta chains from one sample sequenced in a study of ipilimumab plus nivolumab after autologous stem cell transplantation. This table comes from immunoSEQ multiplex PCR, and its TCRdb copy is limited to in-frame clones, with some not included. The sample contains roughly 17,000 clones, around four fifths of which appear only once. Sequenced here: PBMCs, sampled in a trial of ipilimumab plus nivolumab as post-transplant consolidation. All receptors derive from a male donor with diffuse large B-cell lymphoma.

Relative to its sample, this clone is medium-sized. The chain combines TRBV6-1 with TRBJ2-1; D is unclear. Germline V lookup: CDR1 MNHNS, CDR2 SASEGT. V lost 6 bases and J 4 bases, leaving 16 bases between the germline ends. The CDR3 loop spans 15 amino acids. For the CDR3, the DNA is TGTGCCAGCAGCCCTTTGCCAGGTTCGTACAATGAGCAGTTCTTC. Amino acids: CASSPLPGSYNEQFF.

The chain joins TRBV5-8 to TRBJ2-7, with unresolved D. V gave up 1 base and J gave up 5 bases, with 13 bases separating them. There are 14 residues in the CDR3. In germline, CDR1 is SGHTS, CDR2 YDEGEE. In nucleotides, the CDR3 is TGTGCCAGCAGCTTGTACTCCTCGCAACACGAGCAGTACTTC. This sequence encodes CASSLYSSQHEQYF.

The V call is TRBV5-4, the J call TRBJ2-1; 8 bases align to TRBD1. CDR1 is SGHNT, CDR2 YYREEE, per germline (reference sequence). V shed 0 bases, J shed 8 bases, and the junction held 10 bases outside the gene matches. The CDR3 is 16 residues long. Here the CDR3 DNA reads TGTGCCAGCAGCTTGGGGAACACAGGGGGTAGAGATGAGCAGTTCTTC. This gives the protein CASSLGNTGGRDEQFF.

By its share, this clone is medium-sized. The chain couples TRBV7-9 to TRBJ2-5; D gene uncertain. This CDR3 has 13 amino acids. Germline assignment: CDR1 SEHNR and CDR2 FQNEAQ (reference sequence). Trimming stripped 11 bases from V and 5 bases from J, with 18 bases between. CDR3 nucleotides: TGTGCCGCGCTGTTTCCGGGTCGGGAGACCCAGTACTTC. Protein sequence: CAALFPGRETQYF.

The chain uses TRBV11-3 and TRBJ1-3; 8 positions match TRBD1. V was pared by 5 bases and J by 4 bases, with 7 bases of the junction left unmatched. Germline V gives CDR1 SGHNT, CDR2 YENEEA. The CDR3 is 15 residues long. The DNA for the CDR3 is TGTGCCAGCAGCCAACAGGGGGGTTCAGGAAACACCATATATTTT. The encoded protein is CASSQQGGSGNTIYF.

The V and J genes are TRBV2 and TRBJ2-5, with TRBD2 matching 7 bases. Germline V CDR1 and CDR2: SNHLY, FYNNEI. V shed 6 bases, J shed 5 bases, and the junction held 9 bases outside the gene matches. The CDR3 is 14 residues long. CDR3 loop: CASSPILGGETQYF. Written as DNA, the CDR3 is TGTGCCAGCAGCCCCATTCTGGGGGGGGAGACCCAGTACTTC.

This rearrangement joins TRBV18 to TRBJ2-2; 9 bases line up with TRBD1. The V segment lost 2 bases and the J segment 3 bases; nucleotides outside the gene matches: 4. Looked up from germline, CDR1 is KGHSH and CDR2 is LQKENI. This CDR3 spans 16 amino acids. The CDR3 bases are TGTGCCAGCTCACCAAAGGGACAGGGTTACACCGGGGAGCTGTTTTTT. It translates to CASSPKGQGYTGELFF.

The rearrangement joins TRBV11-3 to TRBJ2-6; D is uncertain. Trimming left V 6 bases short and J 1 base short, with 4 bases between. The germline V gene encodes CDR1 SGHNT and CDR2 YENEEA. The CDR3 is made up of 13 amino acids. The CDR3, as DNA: TGTGCCAGCAGAATTTCTGGGGCCAACGTCCTGACTTTC. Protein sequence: CASRISGANVLTF.

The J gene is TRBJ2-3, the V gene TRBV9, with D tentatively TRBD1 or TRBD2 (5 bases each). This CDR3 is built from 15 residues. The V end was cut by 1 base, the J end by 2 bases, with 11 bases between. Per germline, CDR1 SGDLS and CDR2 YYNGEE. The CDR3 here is CASSVRDPNTDTQYF. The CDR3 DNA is TGTGCCAGCAGCGTACGGGACCCTAACACAGATACGCAGTATTTT.

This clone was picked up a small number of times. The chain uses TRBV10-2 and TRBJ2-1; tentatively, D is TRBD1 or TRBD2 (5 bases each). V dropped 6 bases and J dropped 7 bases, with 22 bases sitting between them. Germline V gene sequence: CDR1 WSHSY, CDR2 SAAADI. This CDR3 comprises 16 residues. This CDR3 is CASSQTGASRVNEQFF. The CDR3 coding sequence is TGCGCCAGCAGCCAAACCGGGGCTTCTAGGGTGAATGAGCAGTTCTTC.

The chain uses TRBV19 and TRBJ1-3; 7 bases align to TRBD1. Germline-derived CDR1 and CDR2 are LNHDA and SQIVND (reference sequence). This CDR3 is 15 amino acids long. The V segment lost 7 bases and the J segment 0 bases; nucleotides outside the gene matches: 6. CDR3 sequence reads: CASNLDRSSGNTIYF. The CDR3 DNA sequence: TGTGCCAGTAACCTGGACAGGTCCTCTGGAAACACCATATATTTT.

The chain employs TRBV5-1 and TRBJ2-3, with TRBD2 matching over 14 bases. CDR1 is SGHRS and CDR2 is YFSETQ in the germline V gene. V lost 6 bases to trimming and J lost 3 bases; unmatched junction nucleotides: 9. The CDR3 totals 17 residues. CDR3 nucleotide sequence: TGCGCCAGCACCCGACTAGCGGGAGGGCCTTTGACAGATACGCAGTATTTT. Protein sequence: CASTRLAGGPLTDTQYF. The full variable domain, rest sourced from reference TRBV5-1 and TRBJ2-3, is KAGVTQTPRYLIKTRGQQVTLSCSPISGHRSVSWYQQTPGQGLQFLFEYFSETQRNKGNFPGRFSGRQFSNSRSEMNVSTLELGDSALYLCASTRLAGGPLTDTQYFGPGTRLTVL.

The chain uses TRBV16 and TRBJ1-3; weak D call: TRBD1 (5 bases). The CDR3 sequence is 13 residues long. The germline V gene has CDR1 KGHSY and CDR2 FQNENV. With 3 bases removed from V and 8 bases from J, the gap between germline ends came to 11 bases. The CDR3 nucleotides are TGTGCCAGCAGCCAGACCCGAGGGGACACCATATATTTT. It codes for CASSQTRGDTIYF.

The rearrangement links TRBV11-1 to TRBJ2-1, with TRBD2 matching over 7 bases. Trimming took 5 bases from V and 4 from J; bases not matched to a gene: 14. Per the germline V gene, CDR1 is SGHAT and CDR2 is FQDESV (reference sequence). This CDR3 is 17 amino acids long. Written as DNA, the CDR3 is TGTGCCAGCAGCCCCGGTAGTGGGAGGGCCCATTACAATGAGCAGTTCTTC. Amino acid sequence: CASSPGSGRAHYNEQFF.

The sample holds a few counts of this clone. The CDR3 region is CASSTGTGEVHYGYTF. The CDR3 region has the DNA TGTGCCAGCAGCACCGGGACAGGGGAAGTACACTATGGCTACACCTTC. The V call is TRBV13, the J call TRBJ1-2; 10 bases align to TRBD1. The germline CDR1 and CDR2 sequences are PRHDT and FYEKMQ (reference sequence). This CDR3 is built from 16 residues. The junction had 9 bases not matched to a gene; V was cut back by 5 bases and J by 3 bases.

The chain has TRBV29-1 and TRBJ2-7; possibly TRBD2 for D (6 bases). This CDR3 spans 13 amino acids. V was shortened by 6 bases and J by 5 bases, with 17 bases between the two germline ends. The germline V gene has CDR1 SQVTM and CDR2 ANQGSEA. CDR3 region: CSVRWEDRHEQYF. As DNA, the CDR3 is TGCAGCGTCCGCTGGGAGGACCGACACGAGCAGTACTTC.

The CDR3 is CATWRFPYSGNTIYF. The CDR3 nucleotides read TGTGCCACCTGGCGGTTCCCTTACTCTGGAAACACCATATATTTT. V is TRBV19 and J is TRBJ1-3; D ambiguous. V dropped 10 bases and J dropped 0 bases, with 16 bases sitting between them. The CDR3 is made up of 15 amino acids. Germline CDR1 reads LNHDA; CDR2 reads SQIVND (reference sequence).

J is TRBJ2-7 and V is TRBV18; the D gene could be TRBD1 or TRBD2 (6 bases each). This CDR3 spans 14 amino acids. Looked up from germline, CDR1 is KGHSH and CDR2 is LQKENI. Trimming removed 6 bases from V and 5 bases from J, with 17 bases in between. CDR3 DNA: TGTGCCAGCTCCCCTCTTGGGGGGCGCAACGAGCAGTACTTC. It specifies CASSPLGGRNEQYF.

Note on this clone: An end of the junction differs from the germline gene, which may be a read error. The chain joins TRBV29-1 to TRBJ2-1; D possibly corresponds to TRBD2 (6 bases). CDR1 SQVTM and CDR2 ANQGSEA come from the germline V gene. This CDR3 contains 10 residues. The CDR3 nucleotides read TGCAGCGTTGGGGAGGACCTTGAGGTCTTC. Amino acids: CSVGEDLEVF.

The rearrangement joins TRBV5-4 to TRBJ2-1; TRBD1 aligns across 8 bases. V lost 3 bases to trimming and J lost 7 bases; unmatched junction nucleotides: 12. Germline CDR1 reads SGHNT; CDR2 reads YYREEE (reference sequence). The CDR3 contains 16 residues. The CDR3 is CASSSWTGTHYNEQFF. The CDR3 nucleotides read TGTGCCAGCAGCTCATGGACAGGGACTCATTATAATGAGCAGTTCTTC. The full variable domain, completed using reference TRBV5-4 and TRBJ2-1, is ETGVTQSPTHLIKTRGQQVTLRCSSQSGHNTVSWYQQALGQGPQFIFQYYREEENGRGNFPPRFSGLQFPNYSSELNVNALELDDSALYLCASSSWTGTHYNEQFFGPGTRLTVL.

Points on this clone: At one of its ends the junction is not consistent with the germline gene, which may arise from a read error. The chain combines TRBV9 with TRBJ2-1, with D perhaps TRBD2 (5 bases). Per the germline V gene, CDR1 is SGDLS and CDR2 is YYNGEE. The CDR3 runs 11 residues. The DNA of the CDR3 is TGTGCCAGCAGTACGGGAACTAGAAGGATCTTC. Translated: CASSTGTRRIF.

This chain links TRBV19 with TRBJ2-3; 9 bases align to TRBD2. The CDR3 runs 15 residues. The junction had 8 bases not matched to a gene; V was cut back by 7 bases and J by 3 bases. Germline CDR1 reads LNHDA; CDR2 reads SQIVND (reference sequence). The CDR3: CASTLGAGGTDTQYF. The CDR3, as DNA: TGTGCCAGTACCCTAGGGGCGGGGGGGACAGATACGCAGTATTTT.

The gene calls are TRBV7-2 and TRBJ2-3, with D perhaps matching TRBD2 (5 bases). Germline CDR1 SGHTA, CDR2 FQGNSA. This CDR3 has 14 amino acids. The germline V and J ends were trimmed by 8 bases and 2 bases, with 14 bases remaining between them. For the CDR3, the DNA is TGTGCCAGCGGAGGTGGGTCCTTCACAGATACGCAGTATTTT. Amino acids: CASGGGSFTDTQYF.

The CDR3 sequence is CASSSRRAGTGGRDTQYF. The CDR3 coding sequence is TGTGCCAGCAGTTCCCGCCGGGCCGGGACAGGGGGCAGAGATACGCAGTATTTT. The V call is TRBV5-4, the J call TRBJ2-3; 12 bases agree with TRBD1. This CDR3 comprises 18 residues. Germline V gene sequence: CDR1 SGHNT, CDR2 YYREEE (reference sequence). V shed 5 bases and J 5 bases; nucleotides not matched to a gene: 15.

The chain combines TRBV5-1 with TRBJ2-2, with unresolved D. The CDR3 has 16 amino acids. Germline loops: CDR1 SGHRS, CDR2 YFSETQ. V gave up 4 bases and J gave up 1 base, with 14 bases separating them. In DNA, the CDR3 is TGCGCCAGCAGCGCCTCTCCCCAGGTGAACACCGGGGAGCTGTTTTTT. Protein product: CASSASPQVNTGELFF.

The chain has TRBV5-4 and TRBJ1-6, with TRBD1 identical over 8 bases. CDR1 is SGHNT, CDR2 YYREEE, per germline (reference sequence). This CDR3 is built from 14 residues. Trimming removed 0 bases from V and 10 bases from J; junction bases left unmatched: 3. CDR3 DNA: TGTGCCAGCAGCTTGGACAGGGGGGGATCACCCCTCCACTTT. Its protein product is CASSLDRGGSPLHF.